These T cell receptor beta chains were read from a single sample in a study of blood T cell repertoires in COVID-19. The data were produced by immunoSEQ multiplex PCR, yet TCRdb's version contains in-frame clones alone and is incomplete. The top ten clones hold 39% of a sample with some 43,000 clones, around 82% of them seen once. The sample consisted of peripheral blood. The origin of the receptors is a man aged 40-49 years with active or convalescent COVID-19. Both conserved end residues are part of each CDR3. The D gene is left open where the match is weak. Some rows mark clone size as missing; the rest say once, few, many or name a class of expanded clone.

D	size	V	J	DNA	CDR3
NA	NA	TRBV10-3	TRBJ2-1	TGTGCCATCAGTGAGACCGGGACATGGGAGCAGTTCTTC	CAISETGTWEQFF
NA	NA	TRBV9	TRBJ1-1	TGTGCCAGCAGCGCGACCGGAGTGGGTGAAGCTTTCTTT	CASSATGVGEAFF
NA	NA	TRBV11-2	TRBJ1-6	TGTGCCAGCAGCTCCCTGACAGGAGTTGGTTCACCCCTCCACTTT	CASSSLTGVGSPLHF
NA	NA	TRBV5-1	TRBJ1-3	TGCGCCAGCAGCTTTGATTCAGGCGCCGGAAACACCATATATTTT	CASSFDSGAGNTIYF
NA	few	TRBV5-4	TRBJ2-2	TGTGCCAGCAGCTCCCAGGGGGGCCCCGGGGAGCTGTTTTTT	CASSSQGGPGELFF
NA	NA	TRBV21-1	TRBJ1-4	TGTGCCAGCAGCAAGTTGGAGGCTAATGAAAAACTGTTTTTT	CASSKLEANEKLFF
NA	once	TRBV28	TRBJ2-7	TGTGCCAGCAGTTTTGTAGGTACGGGTAACTACGAGCAGTACTTC	CASSFVGTGNYEQYF
NA	few	TRBV12-5	TRBJ1-2	TGTGCTAGTGGTTTGGTAGCGAGAAGCTATGGCTACACCTTC	CASGLVARSYGYTF
NA	few	TRBV30	TRBJ1-1	TGTGCCTGGAGCCACAAGGGGGGGACTGAAGCTTTCTTT	CAWSHKGGTEAFF
NA	NA	TRBV3-1/TRBV3-2	TRBJ2-2	TGTGCCAGCAGCCAAACTTCCCGATCGGTTGAGGAGCTGTTTTTT	CASSQTSRSVEELFF
TRBD1	NA	TRBV5-5	TRBJ2-3	TGTGCCAGCAGCTCCCAGGGGGATAGCACAGATACGCAGTATTTT	CASSSQGDSTDTQYF
NA	NA	TRBV5-4	TRBJ2-2	TGTGCCAGCACCCAGGGGTCAAACACCGGGGAGCTGTTTTTT	CASTQGSNTGELFF
TRBD2	NA	TRBV6-5	TRBJ2-3	TGTGCCAGCAAGCTTAGCGGGGGGCCAGGGGATACGCAGTATTTT	CASKLSGGPGDTQYF
NA	NA	TRBV28	TRBJ2-3	TGTGCCAGCAGTTTAAGGGGAAAGGCGGATACGCAGTATTTT	CASSLRGKADTQYF
NA	NA	TRBV6-5	TRBJ2-1	TGTGCCAGCAGTTACGGACAAGAGCAGTTCTTC	CASSYGQEQFF
NA	once	TRBV7-9	TRBJ1-2	TGTGCCAGCAGCTTAGATGAGCGGGGAGGGAGCTACACCTTC	CASSLDERGGSYTF
NA	NA	TRBV28	TRBJ2-7	TGTGCCAGCAGTCAGAGGGCTTTATCGAACCGGTTCGAGCAGTACTTC	CASSQRALSNRFEQYF
NA	once	TRBV3-1/TRBV3-2	TRBJ2-1	TGTGCCAGCAGCCAAGACTCAGTCTCCTACAATGAGCAGTTCTTC	CASSQDSVSYNEQFF
TRBD2	NA	TRBV3-1/TRBV3-2	TRBJ2-3	TGTGCCAGCAGCCCTAGCGGGGGGGCGGGTGCGCAGTATTTT	CASSPSGGAGAQYF
NA	few	TRBV5-5	TRBJ1-5	TGTGCCAGCAGCTTGGCCGGGACACCCAATCAGCCCCAGCATTTT	CASSLAGTPNQPQHF
TRBD1	NA	TRBV9	TRBJ2-2	TGTGCCAGCAGCGGGGGGACAGGGACGAACACCGGGGAGCTGTTTTTT	CASSGGTGTNTGELFF
TRBD1	NA	TRBV19	TRBJ2-3	TGTGCCAGTAGTATTGGACAGGGGGCAGATACGCAGTATTTT	CASSIGQGADTQYF
NA	NA	TRBV20-1	TRBJ1-6	TGCAGTGCTAGTGTCTGGGAACAGCGGGATTCACCCCTCCACTTT	CSASVWEQRDSPLHF
TRBD1	NA	TRBV18	TRBJ2-5	TGTGCCAGCTCACGGACAGGGGTGGAGGAGACCCAGTACTTC	CASSRTGVEETQYF
NA	NA	TRBV2	TRBJ2-3	TGTGCCAGCAGTGAATTAGCGGAGTCGGGGACAGATACGCAGTATTTT	CASSELAESGTDTQYF
NA	NA	TRBV11-2	TRBJ1-2	TGTGCCAGCAGCCCCCAGGGGCCCCAGGCGCACTATGGCTACACCTTC	CASSPQGPQAHYGYTF
NA	few	TRBV6-1	TRBJ1-5	TGTGCCAGCAGTGATGGGCCGGGACAACATCAGCCCCAGCATTTT	CASSDGPGQHQPQHF
TRBD1	NA	TRBV6-5	TRBJ1-2	TGTGCCAGCAGTTATCGGACAGGGGCCGGCTACACCTTC	CASSYRTGAGYTF
TRBD2	NA	TRBV6-2/TRBV6-3	TRBJ2-3	TGTGCCAGCAGCCCCCTAGCGGGAGGGGTCACAGATACGCAGTATTTT	CASSPLAGGVTDTQYF
TRBD2	NA	TRBV2	TRBJ2-2	TGTGCCAGCAGTGGCGTGGCGGGAGACACCGGGGAGCTGTTTTTT	CASSGVAGDTGELFF
TRBD2	few	TRBV4-2	TRBJ2-1	TGTGCCAGCAGCCGGGTAGCGGGGGGGACCGATTACAATGAGCAGTTCTTC	CASSRVAGGTDYNEQFF
TRBD2	NA	TRBV28	TRBJ2-3	TGTGCCAGCATCCGGGCGGGGGGGAGCACAGATACGCAGTATTTT	CASIRAGGSTDTQYF
NA	NA	TRBV24-1	TRBJ2-1	TGTGCCACGAGCAGACAGACCTACAATGAGCAGTTCTTC	CATSRQTYNEQFF
NA	few	TRBV10-1	TRBJ2-7	TGCGCCAGCAGGCGGACTATCCGAGGCTCCTACGAGCAGTACTTC	CASRRTIRGSYEQYF
NA	once	TRBV19	TRBJ1-5	TGTGCCAGTAGTATAGGGGGGGGAGGCAATCAGCCCCAGCATTTT	CASSIGGGGNQPQHF
TRBD1	NA	TRBV4-1	TRBJ1-3	TGCGCCAGCAGCCAAGCCCGGGACAGCGTAGGGGACACCATATATTTT	CASSQARDSVGDTIYF
NA	NA	TRBV12-3/TRBV12-4	TRBJ1-1	TGTGCCAGCACCGAACGGTACACTGAAGCTTTCTTT	CASTERYTEAFF
NA	NA	TRBV7-9	TRBJ2-3	TGTGCCGGCGGAGGGGACACAGATACGCAGTATTTT	CAGGGDTDTQYF
NA	NA	TRBV30	TRBJ1-6	TGTGCCTGGAGTGTACACCCTTCACCCCTCCACTTT	CAWSVHPSPLHF
NA	once	TRBV5-6	TRBJ2-3	TGTGCCAGCAGCTTCGGGCGGGCGGGCACAGATACGCAGTATTTT	CASSFGRAGTDTQYF
NA	NA	TRBV27	TRBJ2-5	TGTGCCAGCACCACCTTGAGGCAGGGGATGGTGAAAGAGACCCAGTACTTC	CASTTLRQGMVKETQYF
TRBD2	few	TRBV10-3	TRBJ2-7	TGTGCCACCCTACTAGCGGCAAGCTCCTACGAGCAGTACTTC	CATLLAASSYEQYF
NA	NA	TRBV28	TRBJ2-7	TGTGCCAGCAGTCCCCAGGGTAGTTGGGGCCACTACGAGCAGTACTTC	CASSPQGSWGHYEQYF
TRBD1	NA	TRBV5-1	TRBJ1-4	TGCGCCAGCAGCCCCGTGACAGGGCCGGGTGAACTGTTTTTT	CASSPVTGPGELFF
NA	few	TRBV5-1	TRBJ2-1	TGCGCCAGCAGCTTGGGAGGGGGATACAATGAGCAGTTCTTC	CASSLGGGYNEQFF
NA	NA	TRBV29-1	TRBJ2-7	TGCAGCGTTGTTGACAGAAGCTCCTACGAGCAGTACTTC	CSVVDRSSYEQYF
NA	NA	TRBV28	TRBJ1-1	TGTGCCAGCAGGACCGGCGGCGTCTCTGTAGCTTTCTTT	CASRTGGVSVAFF
NA	NA	TRBV29-1	TRBJ1-1	TGCAGCGTTCCCCCGGGAGCTTTCTTT	CSVPPGAFF
TRBD2	NA	TRBV30	TRBJ2-4	TGTGCCTGGAGTACGAACGGGGGGGCCGGGAACATTCAGTACTTC	CAWSTNGGAGNIQYF
NA	NA	TRBV11-2	TRBJ1-5	TGTGCCAGCAGCTTAGTAGGTCCGGGGAATCAGCCCCAGCATTTT	CASSLVGPGNQPQHF